The clone carrying this TCR beta chain has just a few counts. The antigen is unknown. Every cDNA TCR molecule received its own unique molecular identifier. One entry per CDR3 protein results from TCRdb running MiXCR on the 5' RACE reads. The data show 110,000 or so distinct CDR3 sequences, less than 14% seen once. The sample belongs to a study of spatial heterogeneity in lung cancer. Whole-study context: PBMC samples from follow-up, where available, were sequenced a median of around two years after resection.

After removal of 0 bases from V and 8 bases from J, the junction contained 6 bases not matched to a gene. The germline CDR1 and CDR2 sequences are SGHRS and YFSETQ. This CDR3 is 14 amino acids long. Study-wide results and limits: The appearance of ubiquitous expanded tumor TCRs in blood was greater at resection than follow-up.

Sample time point: blood at routine non-recurrence follow-up after resection. This material consisted of PBMCs, taken at follow-up. The rearrangement joins TRBV5-1 to TRBJ1-1, with 8 bases matching TRBD1. This clonotype originated in a female donor with early-stage non-small cell lung cancer. For the CDR3, the DNA is TGCGCCAGCAGCTTGGCAGGGGGCACGTCGGAAGCTTTCTTT. Translation gives CASSLAGGTSEAFF. Variable domain in full (rest from reference TRBV5-1 and TRBJ1-1): KAGVTQTPRYLIKTRGQQVTLSCSPISGHRSVSWYQQTPGQGLQFLFEYFSETQRNKGNFPGRFSGRQFSNSRSEMNVSTLELGDSALYLCASSLAGGTSEAFFGQGTRLTVV.